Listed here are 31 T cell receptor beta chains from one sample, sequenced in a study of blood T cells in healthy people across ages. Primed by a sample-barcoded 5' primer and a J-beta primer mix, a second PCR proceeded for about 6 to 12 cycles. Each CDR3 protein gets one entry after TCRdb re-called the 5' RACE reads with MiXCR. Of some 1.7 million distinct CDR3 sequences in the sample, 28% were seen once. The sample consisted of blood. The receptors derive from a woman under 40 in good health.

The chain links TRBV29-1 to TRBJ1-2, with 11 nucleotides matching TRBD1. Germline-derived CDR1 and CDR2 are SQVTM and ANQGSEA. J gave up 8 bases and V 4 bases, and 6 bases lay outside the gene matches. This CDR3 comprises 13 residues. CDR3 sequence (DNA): TGCAGCGTTGGAGGGACAGGGGGAATCGGCTACACCTTC. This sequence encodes CSVGGTGGIGYTF.

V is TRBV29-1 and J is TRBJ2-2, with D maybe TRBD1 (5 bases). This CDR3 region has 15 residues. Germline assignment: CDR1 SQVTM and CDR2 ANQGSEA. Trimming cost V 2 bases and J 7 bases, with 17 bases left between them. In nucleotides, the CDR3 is TGCAGCGTTGAAAAGGTGCAGGGTAGTGGCGGGGAGCTGTTTTTT. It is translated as CSVEKVQGSGGELFF.

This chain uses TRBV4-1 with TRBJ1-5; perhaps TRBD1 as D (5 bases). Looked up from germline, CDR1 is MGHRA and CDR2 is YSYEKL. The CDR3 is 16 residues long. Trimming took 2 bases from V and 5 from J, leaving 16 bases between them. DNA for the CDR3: TGCGCCAGCAGCCAATCCCCCCAGGGCGGGTATCAGCCCCAGCATTTT. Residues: CASSQSPQGGYQPQHF.

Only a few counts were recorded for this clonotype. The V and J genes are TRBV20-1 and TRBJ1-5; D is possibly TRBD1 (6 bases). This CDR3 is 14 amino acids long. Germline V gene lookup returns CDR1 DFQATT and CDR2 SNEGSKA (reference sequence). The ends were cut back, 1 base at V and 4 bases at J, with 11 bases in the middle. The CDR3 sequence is CSARATGYNQPQHF. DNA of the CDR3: TGCAGTGCTAGAGCCACAGGGTATAATCAGCCCCAGCATTTT.

This chain's CDR3 is CASSDPGGGDNEQYF. The DNA of the CDR3 is TGCGCCAGCAGTGACCCGGGCGGGGGGGACAATGAGCAGTACTTC. The rearrangement links TRBV10-1 to TRBJ2-5, with 9 positions matching TRBD2. V shed 3 bases and J 11 bases; nucleotides not matched to a gene: 13. This CDR3 is 15 amino acids long. Germline V gene data show CDR1 as WNHNN and CDR2 as SYGVQD (reference sequence).

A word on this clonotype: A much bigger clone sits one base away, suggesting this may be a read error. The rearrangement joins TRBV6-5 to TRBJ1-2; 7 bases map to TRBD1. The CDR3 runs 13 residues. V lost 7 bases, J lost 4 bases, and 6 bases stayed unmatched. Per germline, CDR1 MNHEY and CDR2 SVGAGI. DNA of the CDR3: TGTGCCAGCAATCGGACAGGAATCTATGGCTACACCTTC. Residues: CASNRTGIYGYTF.

The CDR3 loop reads CSARRGEAGNTIYF. The CDR3 DNA is TGCAGTGCTAGACGGGGAGAGGCTGGAAACACCATATATTTT. The chain links TRBV20-1 to TRBJ1-3; D gene ambiguous. V dropped 2 bases and J dropped 2 bases, with 10 bases sitting between them. This CDR3 is built from 14 residues. In germline, CDR1 is DFQATT, CDR2 SNEGSKA (reference sequence).

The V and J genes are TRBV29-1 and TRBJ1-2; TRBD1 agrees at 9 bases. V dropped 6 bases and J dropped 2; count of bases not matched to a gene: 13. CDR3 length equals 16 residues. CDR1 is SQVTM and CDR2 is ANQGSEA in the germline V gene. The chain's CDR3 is CSVRGDRVRVNYGYTF. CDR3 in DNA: TGCAGCGTCAGGGGGGACAGGGTCCGAGTAAACTATGGCTACACCTTC.

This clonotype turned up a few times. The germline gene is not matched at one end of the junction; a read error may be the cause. The CDR3 bases are TGTTCCAGCAGCCGAGTGGCCGGGACTACATACAATGAGCAGTTCTTC. It is translated as CSSSRVAGTTYNEQFF. The chain couples TRBV2 to TRBJ2-1; 7 bases match TRBD2. CDR1 and CDR2 (germline): SNHLY, FYNNEI. CDR3 length: 16 residues.

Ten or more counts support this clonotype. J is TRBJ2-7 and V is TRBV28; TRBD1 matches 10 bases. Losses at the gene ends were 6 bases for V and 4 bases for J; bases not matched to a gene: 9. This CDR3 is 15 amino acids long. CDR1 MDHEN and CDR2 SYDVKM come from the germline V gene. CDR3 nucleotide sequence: TGTGCCAGCAGACCCCCGGGACAGGGGAGATACGAGCAGTACTTC. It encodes CASRPPGQGRYEQYF.

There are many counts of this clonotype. The CDR3, as DNA: TGTGCCAGCAGCCCGGACCATGGGGCCGATGATGAGCAGTTCTTC. Its translation is CASSPDHGADDEQFF. This chain uses TRBV7-2 with TRBJ2-1, with TRBD1 as a possible D gene (5 bases). Trimming removed 5 bases from V and 8 bases from J, with 19 bases in between. Germline CDR1 and CDR2: SGHTA and FQGNSA. The CDR3 loop spans 15 amino acids.

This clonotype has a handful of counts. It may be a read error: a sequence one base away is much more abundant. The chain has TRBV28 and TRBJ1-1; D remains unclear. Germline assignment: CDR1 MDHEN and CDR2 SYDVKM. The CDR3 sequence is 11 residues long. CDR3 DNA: TGTGCCAGTATGGTGAACACTGAAACTTTCTTT. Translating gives CASMVNTETFF.

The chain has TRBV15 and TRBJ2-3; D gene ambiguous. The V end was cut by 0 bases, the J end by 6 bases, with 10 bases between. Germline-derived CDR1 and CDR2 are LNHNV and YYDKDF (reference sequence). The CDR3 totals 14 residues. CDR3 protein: CATSRDKSGDTQYF. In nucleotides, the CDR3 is TGTGCCACCAGCAGAGACAAAAGTGGGGATACGCAGTATTTT.

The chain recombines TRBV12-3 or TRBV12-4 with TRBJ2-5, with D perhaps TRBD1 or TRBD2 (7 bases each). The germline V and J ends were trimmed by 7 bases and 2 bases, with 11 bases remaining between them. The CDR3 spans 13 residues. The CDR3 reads CASNQGGQETQYF. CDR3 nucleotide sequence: TGTGCCAGCAACCAGGGGGGGCAAGAGACCCAGTACTTC.

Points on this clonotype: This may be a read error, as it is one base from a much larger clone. The CDR3 protein is CASSHGTGAGGGNIQYF. Here the CDR3 DNA reads TGCGCCAGCAGCCATGGGACCGGAGCGGGAGGGGGGAACATTCAGTACTTC. The genes are TRBV4-3 and TRBJ2-4; TRBD2 aligns across 10 bases. V lost 3 bases, J lost 7 bases, and 12 bases stayed unmatched. CDR1 is LGHNA and CDR2 is YSLEER in the germline V gene. The CDR3 length is 17 residues.

The CDR3 loop is CASSLGGTHQPQHF. The CDR3 coding sequence is TGTGCCAGCAGCTTAGGAGGCACCCATCAGCCCCAGCATTTT. This chain joins TRBV11-2 and TRBJ1-5; D unclear. CDR1 is SGHAT, CDR2 FQNNGV, per germline. Trimming shortened V by 1 base and J by 5 bases, and 9 bases separated the two germline ends. This CDR3 comprises 14 residues.

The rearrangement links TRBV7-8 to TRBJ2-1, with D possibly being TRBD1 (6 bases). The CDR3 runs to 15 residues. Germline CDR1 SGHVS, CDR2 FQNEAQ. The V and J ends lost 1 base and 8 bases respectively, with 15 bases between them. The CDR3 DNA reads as TGTGCCAGCAGCTTAGGATTCCGGGCAGGGGATGAGCAGTTCTTC. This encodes CASSLGFRAGDEQFF.

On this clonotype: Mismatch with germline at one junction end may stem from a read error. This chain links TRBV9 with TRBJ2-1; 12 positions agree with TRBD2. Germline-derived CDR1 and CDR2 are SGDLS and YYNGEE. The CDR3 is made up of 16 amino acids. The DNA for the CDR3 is TGTGCCAGCAGCGTAGAACTAGCGGGAGGCGTAAATGAGCAGCTCTTC. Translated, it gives CASSVELAGGVNEQLF.

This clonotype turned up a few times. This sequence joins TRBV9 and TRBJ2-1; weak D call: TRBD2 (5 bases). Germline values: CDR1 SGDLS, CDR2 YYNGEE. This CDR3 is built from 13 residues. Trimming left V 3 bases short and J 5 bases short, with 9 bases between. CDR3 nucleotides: TGTGCCAGCAGCGGTCCGCGGGACAATGAGCAGTTCTTC. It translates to CASSGPRDNEQFF. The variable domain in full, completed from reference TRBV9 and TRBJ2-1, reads DSGVTQTPKHLITATGQRVTLRCSPRSGDLSVYWYQQSLDQGLQFLIQYYNGEERAKGNILERFSAQQFPDLHSELNLSSLELGDSALYFCASSGPRDNEQFFGPGTRLTVL.

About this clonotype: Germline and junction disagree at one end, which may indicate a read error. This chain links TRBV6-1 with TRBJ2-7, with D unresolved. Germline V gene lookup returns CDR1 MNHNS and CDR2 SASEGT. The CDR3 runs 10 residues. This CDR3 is CASSDRRQYF. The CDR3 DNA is TGTGCTAGCAGTGATCGGAGGCAGTACTTC.

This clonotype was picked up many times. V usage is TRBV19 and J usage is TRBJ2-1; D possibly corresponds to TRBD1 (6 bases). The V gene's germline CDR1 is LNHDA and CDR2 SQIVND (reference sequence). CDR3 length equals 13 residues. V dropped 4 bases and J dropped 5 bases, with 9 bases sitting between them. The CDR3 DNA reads TGTGCCAGTAGTAGAAACAGGGACAATGAGCAGTTCTTC. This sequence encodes CASSRNRDNEQFF.

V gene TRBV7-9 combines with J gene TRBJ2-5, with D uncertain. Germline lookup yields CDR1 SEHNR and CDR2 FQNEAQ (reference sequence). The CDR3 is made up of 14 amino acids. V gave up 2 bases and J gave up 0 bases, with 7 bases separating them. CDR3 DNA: TGTGCCAGCAGCTTAACTCGGGACCAAGAGACCCAGTACTTC. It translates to CASSLTRDQETQYF.

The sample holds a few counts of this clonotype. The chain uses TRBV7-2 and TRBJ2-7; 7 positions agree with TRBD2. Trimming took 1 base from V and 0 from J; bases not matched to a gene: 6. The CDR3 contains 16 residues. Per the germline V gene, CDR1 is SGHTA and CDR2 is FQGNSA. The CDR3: CASSLDGGRGSYEQYF. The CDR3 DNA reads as TGTGCCAGCAGCTTAGACGGCGGGAGAGGCTCCTACGAGCAGTACTTC.

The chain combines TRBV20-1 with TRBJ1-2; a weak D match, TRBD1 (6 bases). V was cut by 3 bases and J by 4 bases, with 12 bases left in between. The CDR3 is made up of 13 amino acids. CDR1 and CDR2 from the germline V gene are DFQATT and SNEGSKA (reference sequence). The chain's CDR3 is CSASSGDGYGYTF. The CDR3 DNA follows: TGCAGTGCTAGCTCAGGGGACGGCTATGGCTACACCTTC.

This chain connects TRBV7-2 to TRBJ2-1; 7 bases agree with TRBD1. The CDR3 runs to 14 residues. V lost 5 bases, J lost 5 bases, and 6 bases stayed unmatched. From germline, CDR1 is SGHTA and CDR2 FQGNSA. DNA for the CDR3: TGTGCCAGCAGCGTCCACAGGGGCCACAATGAGCAGTTCTTC. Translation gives CASSVHRGHNEQFF.

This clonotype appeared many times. This CDR3 reads CASSPREGLVRYF. The CDR3 DNA follows: TGTGCCAGCAGTCCCCGGGAGGGTCTTGTCCGGTACTTC. The chain recombines TRBV12-3 or TRBV12-4 with TRBJ2-7; 8 bases fit TRBD2. After removal of 5 bases from V and 12 bases from J, the junction contained 12 bases not matched to a gene. The CDR3 totals 13 residues.

CDR3 amino acids: CASSLPPGGRYTDTQYF. The CDR3 bases are TGTGCCAGCAGCTTACCCCCAGGAGGCAGATACACAGATACGCAGTATTTT. The chain joins TRBV7-8 to TRBJ2-3; D possibly corresponds to TRBD2 (5 bases). V was cut by 2 bases and J by 2 bases, with 17 bases left in between. Germline V gene data show CDR1 as SGHVS and CDR2 as FQNEAQ. The CDR3 covers 17 residues. Using reference TRBV7-8 and TRBJ2-3 for the parts outside the CDR3, the full variable domain is GAGVSQSPRYKVAKRGQDVALRCDPISGHVSLFWYQQALGQGPEFLTYFQNEAQLDKSGLPSDRFFAERPEGSVSTLKIQRTQQEDSAVYLCASSLPPGGRYTDTQYFGPGTRLTVL.

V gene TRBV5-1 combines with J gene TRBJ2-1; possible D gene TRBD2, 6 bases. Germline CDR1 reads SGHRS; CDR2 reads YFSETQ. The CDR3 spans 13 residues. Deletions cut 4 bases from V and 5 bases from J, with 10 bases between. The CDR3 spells CASSAGRHNEQFF. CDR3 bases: TGCGCCAGCAGCGCGGGACGCCACAATGAGCAGTTCTTC.

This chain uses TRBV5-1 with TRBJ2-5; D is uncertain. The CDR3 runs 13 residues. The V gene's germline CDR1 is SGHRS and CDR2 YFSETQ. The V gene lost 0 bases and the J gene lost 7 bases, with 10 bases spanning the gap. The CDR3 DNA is TGCGCCAGCAGCTTGGAGGTGGGCCCGACCCAGTACTTC. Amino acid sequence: CASSLEVGPTQYF.

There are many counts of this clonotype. As DNA, the CDR3 is TGCAGTGCTGCGAGCGACAGGGTGGGCTATGGCTACACCTTC. Translating it yields CSAASDRVGYGYTF. The gene calls are TRBV20-1 and TRBJ1-2; 7 bases are shared with TRBD1. Germline V CDR1 and CDR2: DFQATT, SNEGSKA (reference sequence). V shed 5 bases, J shed 4 bases, and the junction held 10 bases outside the gene matches. The CDR3 spans 14 residues.

CDR3 nucleotide sequence: TGCGCCAGCAGCCGCCAGCGGGAGGGGGGTAATGAGCAGTACTTC. It specifies CASSRQREGGNEQYF. The chain couples TRBV5-1 to TRBJ2-5; TRBD2 agrees at 10 bases. Germline values: CDR1 SGHRS, CDR2 YFSETQ. The CDR3 consists of 15 residues. The V gene end was trimmed by 4 bases and the J gene end by 11 bases; junction bases not matched to a gene: 14.